This TCR beta chain was found in a study of cytomegalovirus exposure and HLA in healthy donors. Study information: There were 75 million to 95 million unique TCRs (from HLA-typed donors) in an early data release.

PCR involved 60 Vbeta and 13 Jbeta primers. Generated by immunoSEQ multiplex PCR, the TCRdb table keeps only in-frame clones and is missing some. The profile shows 130,000 or so clones, roughly 86% of them singletons. The germline V gene encodes CDR1 KGHSH and CDR2 LQKENI. V was clipped by 4 bases and J by 2 bases; unmatched bases: 7. This CDR3 has 15 residues. Donors likely had unrecorded immune exposures despite being nominally healthy when sampled. The chain joins TRBV18 to TRBJ1-1; TRBD1 aligns across 7 bases. This receptor was identified in a man aged 18 to 29 in good health and CMV-seropositive. The sequencing input was PBMCs. The CDR3 DNA follows: TGTGCCAGCTCACTCCGCCAGGGGGTTAACACTGAAGCTTTCTTT. Encoded protein: CASSLRQGVNTEAFF.